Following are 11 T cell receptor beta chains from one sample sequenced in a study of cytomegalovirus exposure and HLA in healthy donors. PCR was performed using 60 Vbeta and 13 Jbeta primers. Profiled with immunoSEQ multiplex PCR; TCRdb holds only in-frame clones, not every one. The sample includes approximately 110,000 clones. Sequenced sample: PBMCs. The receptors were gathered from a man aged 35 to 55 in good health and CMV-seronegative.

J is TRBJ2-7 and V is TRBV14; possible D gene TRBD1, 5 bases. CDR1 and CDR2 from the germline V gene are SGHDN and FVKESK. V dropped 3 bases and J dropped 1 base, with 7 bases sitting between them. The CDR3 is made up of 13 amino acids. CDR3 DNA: TGTGCCAGCAGCCAGGCAGGGTCCTACGAGCAGTACTTC. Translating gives CASSQAGSYEQYF.

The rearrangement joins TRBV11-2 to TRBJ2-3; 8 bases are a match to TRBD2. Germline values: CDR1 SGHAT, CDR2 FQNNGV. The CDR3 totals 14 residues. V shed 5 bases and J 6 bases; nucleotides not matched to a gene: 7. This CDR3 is CASSLTSARDTQYF. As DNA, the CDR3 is TGTGCCAGCAGCCTGACTAGCGCCCGGGATACGCAGTATTTT.

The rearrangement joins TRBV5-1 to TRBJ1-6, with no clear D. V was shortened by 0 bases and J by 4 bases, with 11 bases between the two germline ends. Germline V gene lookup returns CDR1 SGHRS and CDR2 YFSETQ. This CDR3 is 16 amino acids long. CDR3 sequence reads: CASSLAGLRYNSPLHF. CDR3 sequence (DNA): TGCGCCAGCAGCTTGGCAGGTCTTAGATATAATTCACCCCTCCACTTT.

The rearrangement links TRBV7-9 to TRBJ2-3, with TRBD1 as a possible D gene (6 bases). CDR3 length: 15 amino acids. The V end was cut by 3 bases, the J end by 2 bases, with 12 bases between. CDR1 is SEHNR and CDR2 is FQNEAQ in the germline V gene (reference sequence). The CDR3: CASSFTGSDTDTQYF. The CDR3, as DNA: TGTGCCAGCAGCTTTACAGGGTCGGACACAGATACGCAGTATTTT.

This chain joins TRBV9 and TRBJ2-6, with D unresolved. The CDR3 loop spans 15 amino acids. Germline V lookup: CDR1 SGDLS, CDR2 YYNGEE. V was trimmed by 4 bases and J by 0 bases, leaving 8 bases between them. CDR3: CASSSRFSGANVLTF. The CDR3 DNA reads TGTGCCAGCAGCTCCCGTTTCTCTGGGGCCAACGTCCTGACTTTC.

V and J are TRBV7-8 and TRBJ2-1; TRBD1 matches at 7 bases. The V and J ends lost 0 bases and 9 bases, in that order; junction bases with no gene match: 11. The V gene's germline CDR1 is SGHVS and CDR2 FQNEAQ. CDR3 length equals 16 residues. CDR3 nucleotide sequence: TGTGCCAGCAGCTTAGCGGGGACAGTTCAAGGTGTTGAGCAGTTCTTC. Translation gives CASSLAGTVQGVEQFF.

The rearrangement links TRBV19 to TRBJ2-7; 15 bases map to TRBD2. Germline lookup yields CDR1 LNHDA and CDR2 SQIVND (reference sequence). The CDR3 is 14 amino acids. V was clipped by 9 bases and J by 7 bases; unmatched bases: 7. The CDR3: CASARTSGRGEQYF. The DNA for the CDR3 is TGTGCCAGCGCAAGGACTAGCGGGAGGGGAGAGCAGTACTTC.

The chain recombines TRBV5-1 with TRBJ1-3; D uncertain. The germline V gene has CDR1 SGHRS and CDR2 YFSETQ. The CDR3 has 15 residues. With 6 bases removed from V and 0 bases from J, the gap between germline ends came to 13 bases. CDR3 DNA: TGCGCCAGCAACCCTGGAGGGAGCTCTGGAAACACCATATATTTT. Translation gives CASNPGGSSGNTIYF.

The CDR3 nucleotides read TGCGCCAGCAGCTCCGCCGCTCTGGACAGCAGTGGCTACACCTTC. Amino acids: CASSSAALDSSGYTF. The chain couples TRBV5-1 to TRBJ1-2; perhaps TRBD1 as D (6 bases). The germline CDR1 and CDR2 sequences are SGHRS and YFSETQ. Trimming left V 3 bases short and J 7 bases short, with 19 bases between. The CDR3 runs to 15 residues.

The CDR3 sequence is CASSPTLFYEQYF. The CDR3 nucleotides read TGTGCCAGCTCACCAACCCTATTCTACGAGCAGTACTTC. This rearrangement joins TRBV18 to TRBJ2-7; no reliable D call. Germline assignment: CDR1 KGHSH and CDR2 LQKENI. V gave up 2 bases and J gave up 3 bases, with 8 bases separating them. This CDR3 contains 13 residues.

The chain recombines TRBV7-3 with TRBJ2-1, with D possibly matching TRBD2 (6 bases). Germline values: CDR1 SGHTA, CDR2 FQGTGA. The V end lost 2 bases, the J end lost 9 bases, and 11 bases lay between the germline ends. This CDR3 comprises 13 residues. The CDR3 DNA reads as TGTGCCAGCAGCTTAGGAGGGAGGCGTGAGCAGTTCTTC. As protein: CASSLGGRREQFF.